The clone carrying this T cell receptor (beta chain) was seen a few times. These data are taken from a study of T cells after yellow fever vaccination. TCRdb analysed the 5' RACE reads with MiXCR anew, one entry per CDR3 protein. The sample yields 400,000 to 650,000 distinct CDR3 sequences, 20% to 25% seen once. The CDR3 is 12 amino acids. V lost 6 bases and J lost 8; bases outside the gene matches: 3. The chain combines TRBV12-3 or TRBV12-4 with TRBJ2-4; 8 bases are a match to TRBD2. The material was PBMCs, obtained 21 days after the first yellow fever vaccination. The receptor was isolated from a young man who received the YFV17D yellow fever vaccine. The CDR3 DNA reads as TGTGCCAGCAGGCCCGGGGGGGACATTCAGTACTTC. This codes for CASRPGGDIQYF.